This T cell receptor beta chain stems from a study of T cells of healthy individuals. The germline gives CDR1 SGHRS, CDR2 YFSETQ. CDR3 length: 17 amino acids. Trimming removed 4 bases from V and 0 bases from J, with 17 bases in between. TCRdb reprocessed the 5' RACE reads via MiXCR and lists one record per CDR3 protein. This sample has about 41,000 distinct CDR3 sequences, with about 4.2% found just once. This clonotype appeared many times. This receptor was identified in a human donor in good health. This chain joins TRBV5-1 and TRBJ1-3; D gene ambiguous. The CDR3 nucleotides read TGCGCCAGCAGCGTGGGTGACGCAGACTTCTCTGGAAACACCATATATTTT. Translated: CASSVGDADFSGNTIYF.